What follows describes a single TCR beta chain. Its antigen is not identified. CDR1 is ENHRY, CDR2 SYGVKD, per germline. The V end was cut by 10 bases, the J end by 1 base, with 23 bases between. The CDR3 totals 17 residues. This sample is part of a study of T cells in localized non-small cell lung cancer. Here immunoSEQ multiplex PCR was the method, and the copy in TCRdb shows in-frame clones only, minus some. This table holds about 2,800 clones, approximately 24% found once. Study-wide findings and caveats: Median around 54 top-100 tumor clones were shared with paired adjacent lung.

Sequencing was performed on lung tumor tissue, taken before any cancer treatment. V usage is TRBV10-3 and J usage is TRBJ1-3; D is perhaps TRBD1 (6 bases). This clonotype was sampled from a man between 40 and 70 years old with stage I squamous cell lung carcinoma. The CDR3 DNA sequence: TGTGCCAGCAATGAGGGCGCAGGGGTGGTTTCTGGAAACACCATATATTTT. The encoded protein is CASNEGAGVVSGNTIYF.